This TCR beta chain was sequenced during a study of T cell changes during pregnancy in multiple sclerosis. Losses at the gene ends were 4 bases for V and 4 bases for J; bases not matched to a gene: 6. The CDR3 has 15 residues. The germline V gene has CDR1 LNHDA and CDR2 SQIVND (reference sequence). Clones were sequenced by immunoSEQ multiplex PCR, and TCRdb holds only the in-frame ones, with some missing. The data contain tens of thousands of clones, about 90% of them singletons. This clone was seen just once. This receptor was taken from a female donor in good health, enrolled as a control in a pregnancy study. The sample in question was peripheral blood, obtained in the first trimester of pregnancy. The chain joins TRBV19 to TRBJ2-1, with 8 bases that match TRBD1. Here the CDR3 DNA reads TGTGCCAGTAGTAGCTGGACAGGGACTTACAATGAGCAGTTCTTC. Translated: CASSSWTGTYNEQFF. The full variable domain, rest sourced from reference TRBV19 and TRBJ2-1, is DGGITQSPKYLFRKEGQNVTLSCEQNLNHDAMYWYRQDPGQGLRLIYYSQIVNDFQKGDIAEGYSVSREKKESFPLTVTSAQKNPTAFYLCASSSWTGTYNEQFFGPGTRLTVL.